Below are 5 T cell receptor beta chains sequenced from a single sample in a study of cytomegalovirus exposure and HLA in healthy donors. The PCR was carried out with 60 Vbeta primers and 13 Jbeta primers. The method was immunoSEQ multiplex PCR; TCRdb's version includes in-frame clones alone and lacks a portion of them. Of around 90,000 clones listed, about 82% are singletons. Input material: PBMCs. These receptors all come from a man aged 30 to 45 in good health and CMV-seronegative.

The V and J genes are TRBV5-6 and TRBJ1-5, with a tentative D call TRBD1 (6 bases). This CDR3 is built from 15 residues. V was clipped by 3 bases and J by 1 base, with 11 bases between them. Per germline, CDR1 SGHDT and CDR2 YYEEEE. CDR3 bases: TGTGCCAGCAGCTCAGGGGCCTGGAGCAATCAGCCCCAGCATTTT. It codes for CASSSGAWSNQPQHF.

The chain carries TRBV7-6 and TRBJ2-1; D possibly corresponds to TRBD1 (6 bases). CDR1 is SGHVS and CDR2 is FNYEAQ in the germline V gene. The CDR3 extends over 15 amino acids. The V end was cut by 5 bases, the J end by 0 bases, with 11 bases between. The CDR3 spells CASSPGESSYNEQFF. The CDR3, as DNA: TGTGCCAGCAGCCCAGGGGAGAGCTCCTACAATGAGCAGTTCTTC.

This clone is a singleton in its sample. The chain carries TRBV7-9 and TRBJ1-6; 7 nucleotides match TRBD1. Germline V CDR1 and CDR2: SEHNR, FQNEAQ (reference sequence). V trimming: 2 bases; J trimming: 12 bases; junction bases outside the gene matches: 4. This CDR3 has 13 residues. CDR3 DNA: TGTGCCAGCAGCTTACAGGGGGATCGACCCCTCCACTTT. Translated, it gives CASSLQGDRPLHF.

The rearrangement links TRBV30 to TRBJ2-1, with D perhaps matching TRBD2 (6 bases). Germline V gene lookup returns CDR1 GTSNPN and CDR2 SVGIG (reference sequence). This CDR3 is built from 12 residues. The V end was cut by 5 bases, the J end by 3 bases, with 8 bases between. CDR3 in amino acids: CAWSGSYNEQFF. Written as DNA, the CDR3 is TGTGCCTGGTCCGGGAGCTACAATGAGCAGTTCTTC.

The genes are TRBV7-8 and TRBJ2-3, with 13 positions matching TRBD2. V lost 5 bases, J lost 4 bases, and 15 bases stayed unmatched. The CDR3 length is 19 residues. Per germline, CDR1 SGHVS and CDR2 FQNEAQ. The CDR3 is CASSQRLAGGVGASDTQYF. Written as DNA, the CDR3 is TGTGCCAGCAGCCAGAGACTAGCGGGAGGAGTAGGTGCGTCAGATACGCAGTATTTT. The full variable domain, in which reference TRBV7-8 and TRBJ2-3 provide the parts outside the CDR3, is GAGVSQSPRYKVAKRGQDVALRCDPISGHVSLFWYQQALGQGPEFLTYFQNEAQLDKSGLPSDRFFAERPEGSVSTLKIQRTQQEDSAVYLCASSQRLAGGVGASDTQYFGPGTRLTVL.